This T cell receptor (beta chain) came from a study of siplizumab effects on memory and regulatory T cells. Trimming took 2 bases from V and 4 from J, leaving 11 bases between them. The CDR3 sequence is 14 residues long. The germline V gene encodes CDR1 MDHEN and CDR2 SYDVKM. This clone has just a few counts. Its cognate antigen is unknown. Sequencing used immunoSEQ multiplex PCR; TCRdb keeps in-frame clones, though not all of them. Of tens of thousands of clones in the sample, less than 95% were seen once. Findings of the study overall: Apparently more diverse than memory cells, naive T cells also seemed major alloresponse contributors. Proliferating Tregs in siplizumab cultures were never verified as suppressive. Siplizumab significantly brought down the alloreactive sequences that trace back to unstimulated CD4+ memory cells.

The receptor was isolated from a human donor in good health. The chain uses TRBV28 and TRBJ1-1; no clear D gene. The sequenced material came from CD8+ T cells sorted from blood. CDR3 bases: TGTGCCAGCAGTTTAAGAAGTAGGGCCACTGAAGCTTTCTTT. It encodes CASSLRSRATEAFF.